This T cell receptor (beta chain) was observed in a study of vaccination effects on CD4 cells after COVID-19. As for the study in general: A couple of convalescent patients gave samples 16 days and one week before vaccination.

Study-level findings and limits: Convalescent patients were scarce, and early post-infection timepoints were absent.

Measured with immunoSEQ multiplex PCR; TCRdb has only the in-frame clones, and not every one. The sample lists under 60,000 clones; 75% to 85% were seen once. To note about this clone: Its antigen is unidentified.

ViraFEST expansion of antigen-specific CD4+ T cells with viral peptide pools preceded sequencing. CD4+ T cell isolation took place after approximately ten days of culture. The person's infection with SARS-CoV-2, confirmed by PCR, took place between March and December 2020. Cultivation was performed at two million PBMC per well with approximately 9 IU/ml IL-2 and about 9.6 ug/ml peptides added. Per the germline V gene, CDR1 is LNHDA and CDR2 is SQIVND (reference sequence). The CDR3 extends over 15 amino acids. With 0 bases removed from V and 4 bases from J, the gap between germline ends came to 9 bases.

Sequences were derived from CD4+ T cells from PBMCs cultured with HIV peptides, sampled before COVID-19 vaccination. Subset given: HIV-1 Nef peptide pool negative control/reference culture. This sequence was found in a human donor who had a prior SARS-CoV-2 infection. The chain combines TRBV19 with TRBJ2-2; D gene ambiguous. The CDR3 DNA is TGTGCCAGTAGTATAGACGGCACTCTCACCGGGGAGCTGTTTTTT. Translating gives CASSIDGTLTGELFF.